The T cell receptor (beta chain) described here comes from a study of beta chain features in type 1 diabetes. Notes on the study in general: Shorter TCRB CDR3s, moderately but significantly so, marked every one of the four CD4+ subsets in Type 1 diabetes patients. In type 1 diabetes patients, VDJ junctions had fewer insertions; deletions at these junctions were more frequent.

The CDR3 runs 14 residues. J gave up 7 bases and V 6 bases, and 9 bases lay outside the gene matches. CDR1 and CDR2 (germline): SNHLY, FYNNEI. Researchers reported sorting CD4+ naive, central memory, regulatory and stem cell-like memory cells via CD45RO/CCR7/CD25/CD127/CD95/CD27. A word on this clone: Its antigen is undetermined.

Expressed TCRB transcripts were sequenced because the entire RNA isolate underwent reverse transcription. TCRdb's copy holds only in-frame clones and misses some; the assay was immunoSEQ multiplex PCR. The repertoire holds about 410,000 clones, with approximately 13% as singletons. The chain joins TRBV2 to TRBJ2-1, with 7 bases aligning to TRBD1. The sequence was collected from a man aged 25 to 45 in good health. Source material: naive CD4+ T cells from blood. CDR3 sequence reads: CASSSKTGRNEQFF. For the CDR3, the DNA is TGTGCCAGCAGCTCAAAGACAGGGCGAAATGAGCAGTTCTTC.